These 13 T cell receptor beta chains were sequenced from one sample in a study of cytomegalovirus exposure and HLA in healthy donors. Method: immunoSEQ multiplex PCR; TCRdb's copy keeps in-frame clones and lacks some. The sample gives about 160,000 clones, about 90% of which show up once; 4.5% to 7% is in the top ten. Input material: PBMCs. These receptors came from a woman aged 25 to 39 in good health and CMV-seronegative.

This chain connects TRBV9 to TRBJ2-5; the match to TRBD2 covers 12 bases. Trimming took 4 bases from V and 1 from J; bases not matched to a gene: 2. Germline values: CDR1 SGDLS, CDR2 YYNGEE. CDR3 length: 15 residues. CDR3 coding DNA: TGTGCCAGCAGCCTAGCGGGAGGGGGCCAAGAGACCCAGTACTTC. Translating gives CASSLAGGGQETQYF.

The CDR3 DNA is TGTGCCAGCAGTCCCGGCTCCAACTATGGCTACACCTTC. Translating it yields CASSPGSNYGYTF. The chain uses TRBV6-5 and TRBJ1-2; D is uncertain. Trimming took off 5 bases at V and 2 bases at J, with 9 bases between the two ends. The germline V gene encodes CDR1 MNHEY and CDR2 SVGAGI. The CDR3 has 13 residues.

For the CDR3, the DNA is TGCGCCAGCAGCTTGGTGGCGAACACCGGGGAGCTGTTTTTT. This gives the protein CASSLVANTGELFF. The chain links TRBV5-1 to TRBJ2-2; D unclear. The CDR3 totals 14 residues. From germline, CDR1 is SGHRS and CDR2 YFSETQ. With 0 bases removed from V and 0 bases from J, the gap between germline ends came to 3 bases.

The rearrangement links TRBV7-9 to TRBJ1-1; D call uncertain. Germline CDR1 is SEHNR and CDR2 is FQNEAQ (reference sequence). CDR3 size: 13 residues. Trimming pared 2 bases from V and 1 base from J, leaving 5 bases between. The CDR3 reads CASSLSQNTEAFF. The CDR3 DNA sequence: TGTGCCAGCAGCTTATCCCAGAACACTGAAGCTTTCTTT.

In this sample, this clone turned up a few times. The V call is TRBV4-2, the J call TRBJ1-2; D gene ambiguous. V lost 5 bases to trimming and J lost 1 base, with 11 bases between them. There are 14 residues in the CDR3. The germline V gene encodes CDR1 LGHNA and CDR2 YNFKEQ. For the CDR3, the DNA is TGTGCCAGCAGCACGTACTGGGATAACTATGGCTACACCTTC. It translates to CASSTYWDNYGYTF.

This clone was counted a single time. V usage is TRBV7-3 and J usage is TRBJ2-1; 7 nucleotides align to TRBD2. The germline gives CDR1 SGHTA, CDR2 FQGTGA. The CDR3 extends over 16 amino acids. The J segment lost 9 bases and the V segment lost 2 bases, leaving 13 bases of the junction unmatched. CDR3 coding DNA: TGTGCCAGCAGCTTAGGCGGCGGGAGTTTTTATAGTGAGCAGTTCTTC. This sequence encodes CASSLGGGSFYSEQFF.

The genes are TRBV6-5 and TRBJ2-3, with D possibly being TRBD1 or TRBD2 (5 bases each). The V and J ends lost 6 bases and 3 bases respectively, with 16 bases between them. Germline CDR1 reads MNHEY; CDR2 reads SVGAGI. The CDR3 is made up of 15 amino acids. CDR3 loop: CASRRSGLLTDTQYF. In nucleotides, the CDR3 is TGTGCCAGCAGGCGGTCGGGGCTATTGACAGATACGCAGTATTTT.

The chain recombines TRBV28 with TRBJ1-1, with D possibly matching TRBD1 (5 bases). The CDR3 has 14 amino acids. Per germline, CDR1 MDHEN and CDR2 SYDVKM. Trimming left V 6 bases short and J 4 bases short, with 15 bases between. CDR3: CASSPSPGFTEAFF. CDR3 coding DNA: TGTGCCAGCAGCCCCTCGCCAGGGTTCACTGAAGCTTTCTTT.

The CDR3 loop is CASGTRIQPQHF. Here the CDR3 DNA reads TGTGCCTCCGGGACTCGCATACAGCCCCAGCATTTT. The gene calls are TRBV28 and TRBJ1-5, with D maybe TRBD1 (5 bases). The length of the CDR3 is 12 residues. Trimming stripped 11 bases from V and 7 bases from J, with 15 bases between. Germline loops: CDR1 MDHEN, CDR2 SYDVKM.

The chain employs TRBV30 and TRBJ2-2; D not resolved. The CDR3 covers 13 residues. Germline values: CDR1 GTSNPN, CDR2 SVGIG (reference sequence). V was trimmed by 1 base and J by 3 bases, leaving 6 bases between them. The CDR3 bases are TGTGCCTGGAGTGGACCGTACACCGGGGAGCTGTTTTTT. Residues: CAWSGPYTGELFF. Drawing the rest from reference TRBV30 and TRBJ2-2, the complete variable domain is SQTIHQWPATLVQPVGSPLSLECTVEGTSNPNLYWYRQAAGRGLQLLFYSVGIGQISSEVPQNLSASRPQDRQFILSSKKLLLSDSGFYLCAWSGPYTGELFFGEGSRLTVL.

This chain joins TRBV9 and TRBJ2-1; perhaps TRBD1 as D (6 bases). CDR3 length: 15 amino acids. CDR1 is SGDLS and CDR2 is YYNGEE in the germline V gene. V lost 3 bases and J 0 bases, leaving 10 bases between the germline ends. The CDR3 region has the DNA TGTGCCAGCAGCGCAACAGGGATCTCCTACAATGAGCAGTTCTTC. It is translated as CASSATGISYNEQFF.

The gene calls are TRBV6-1 and TRBJ2-5, with TRBD2 matching over 13 bases. CDR3 size: 15 residues. Germline values: CDR1 MNHNS, CDR2 SASEGT. V shed 3 bases, J shed 12 bases, and the junction held 10 bases outside the gene matches. The DNA of the CDR3 is TGTGCCAGCAGTGACGGGACATGGACTAGCGGGAGCGAGTACTTC. It specifies CASSDGTWTSGSEYF.

The chain links TRBV28 to TRBJ2-7, with D possibly being TRBD2 (6 bases). The CDR3 spans 13 residues. Trimming pared 6 bases from V and 2 bases from J, leaving 11 bases between. Germline CDR1 is MDHEN and CDR2 is SYDVKM. The chain's CDR3 is CASRGSGPYEQYF. CDR3 nucleotide sequence: TGTGCCAGCAGGGGTAGCGGCCCCTACGAGCAGTACTTC.